Below, 14 T cell receptor beta chains from the same sample are listed, as sequenced in a study of cytomegalovirus exposure and HLA in healthy donors. The PCR used 60 Vbeta and 13 Jbeta primers. Clones were read by immunoSEQ multiplex PCR, and TCRdb kept only the in-frame ones, dropping some. This table lists 45,000 to 55,000 clones. What was sequenced was PBMCs. Receptors originate from a male donor in good health and CMV-seropositive.

The genes are TRBV5-1 and TRBJ2-1, with D possibly being TRBD1 (6 bases). The V gene lost 4 bases and the J gene lost 3 bases, with 14 bases spanning the gap. This CDR3 comprises 15 residues. The germline gives CDR1 SGHRS, CDR2 YFSETQ. CDR3 coding DNA: TGCGCCAGCAGCCCGACAGGTTCCAACTACAATGAGCAGTTCTTC. Translated, it gives CASSPTGSNYNEQFF.

The chain carries TRBV10-3 and TRBJ2-3; TRBD1 matches at 10 bases. With V trimmed by 1 base and J by 10 bases, 8 bases remained unmatched. Germline V gene data show CDR1 as ENHRY and CDR2 as SYGVKD. The CDR3 is made up of 15 amino acids. CDR3 in amino acids: CAISEWGQGPSPQYF. Here the CDR3 DNA reads TGTGCCATCAGTGAGTGGGGACAGGGGCCCAGTCCGCAGTATTTT.

This chain connects TRBV7-9 to TRBJ1-3; no clear D. There are 11 residues in the CDR3. CDR1 and CDR2 (germline): SEHNR, FQNEAQ (reference sequence). Trimming cost V 5 bases and J 10 bases, with 9 bases left between them. In DNA, the CDR3 is TGTGCCAGCAGCCCCCCGGGGACCATATATTTT. Translation: CASSPPGTIYF.

The chain is built from TRBV5-1 and TRBJ2-2; tentative D call: TRBD1 (7 bases). V was trimmed by 7 bases and J by 5 bases, leaving 12 bases between them. Per germline, CDR1 SGHRS and CDR2 YFSETQ. The CDR3 sequence is 13 residues long. CDR3 sequence reads: CASFPGGTGELFF. The CDR3 region has the DNA TGCGCCAGCTTCCCAGGGGGGACCGGGGAGCTGTTTTTT. The full variable domain, with the rest looked up from reference TRBV5-1 and TRBJ2-2, is KAGVTQTPRYLIKTRGQQVTLSCSPISGHRSVSWYQQTPGQGLQFLFEYFSETQRNKGNFPGRFSGRQFSNSRSEMNVSTLELGDSALYLCASFPGGTGELFFGEGSRLTVL.

V is TRBV6-5 and J is TRBJ2-1, with D possibly being TRBD2 (7 bases). CDR1 is MNHEY and CDR2 is SVGAGI in the germline V gene. This CDR3 contains 15 residues. V shed 4 bases and J shed 4 bases, with 14 bases lying between them. The CDR3 spells CASSSRGAVYNEQFF. CDR3 DNA: TGTGCCAGCAGTTCCCGGGGGGCTGTATACAATGAGCAGTTCTTC.

CDR3 sequence reads: CASSERSTDTQYF. CDR3 in DNA: TGTGCCAGCAGTGAGCGGAGCACAGATACGCAGTATTTT. The rearrangement uses TRBV27 and TRBJ2-3; maybe TRBD2 (5 bases). The CDR3 runs 13 residues. Germline V gene data show CDR1 as MNHEY and CDR2 as SMNVEV (reference sequence). Trimming stripped 5 bases from V and 0 bases from J, with 6 bases between.

The chain is built from TRBV4-1 and TRBJ2-7, with a tentative D call TRBD1 (7 bases). CDR1 and CDR2 from the germline V gene are MGHRA and YSYEKL. The CDR3 covers 15 residues. With 4 bases removed from V and 2 bases from J, the gap between germline ends came to 15 bases. The CDR3 DNA follows: TGCGCCAGCAGCCGACAGGGACTCCCCCCCTACGAGCAGTACTTC. Translated, it gives CASSRQGLPPYEQYF.

V and J are TRBV5-6 and TRBJ1-1; maybe TRBD1 (6 bases). Germline V CDR1 and CDR2: SGHDT, YYEEEE. The CDR3 length is 12 residues. V lost 2 bases and J lost 7, with 9 bases in between. The chain's CDR3 is CASSLQGNEAFF. CDR3 in DNA: TGTGCCAGCAGCTTACAGGGAAATGAAGCTTTCTTT.

The chain couples TRBV18 to TRBJ1-3; D not resolved. Trimming removed 7 bases from V and 0 bases from J, with 7 bases in between. This CDR3 spans 13 amino acids. CDR1 KGHSH and CDR2 LQKENI come from the germline V gene. CDR3 sequence reads: CASFLGSGNTIYF. The CDR3 nucleotides read TGTGCCAGCTTCCTCGGCTCTGGAAACACCATATATTTT.

The V call is TRBV18, the J call TRBJ1-1; D might be TRBD1 (5 bases). The ends were cut back, 4 bases at V and 3 bases at J, with 12 bases in the middle. Germline assignment: CDR1 KGHSH and CDR2 LQKENI. CDR3 length: 14 amino acids. CDR3 loop: CASSRPGSHTEAFF. The CDR3 DNA sequence: TGTGCCAGCTCACGGCCAGGGTCCCACACTGAAGCTTTCTTT.

The DNA for the CDR3 is TGTGCCAGCAGCGTAGACCCAGGGGGAACCTACGAGCAGTACTTC. It translates to CASSVDPGGTYEQYF. V usage is TRBV9 and J usage is TRBJ2-7; 7 positions agree with TRBD1. V was pared by 0 bases and J by 2 bases, with 5 bases of the junction left unmatched. The CDR3 runs to 15 residues. Germline V gene data show CDR1 as SGDLS and CDR2 as YYNGEE.

The J gene is TRBJ2-5, the V gene TRBV4-2; D is uncertain. Germline V gene sequence: CDR1 LGHNA, CDR2 YNFKEQ. V was pared by 0 bases and J by 3 bases, with 2 bases between. The CDR3 is 12 amino acids. The CDR3 here is CASSQDKETQYF. CDR3 DNA: TGTGCCAGCAGCCAAGATAAAGAGACCCAGTACTTC.

The chain carries TRBV15 and TRBJ1-5; D is undetermined. The CDR3 sequence is 16 residues long. Germline V lookup: CDR1 LNHNV, CDR2 YYDKDF (reference sequence). Trimming removed 0 bases from V and 0 bases from J, with 9 bases in between. In DNA, the CDR3 is TGTGCCACCAGCAGAGACAGGCCCTATAGCAATCAGCCCCAGCATTTT. Protein sequence: CATSRDRPYSNQPQHF. Full variable domain (missing parts from reference TRBV15 and TRBJ1-5): DAMVIQNPRYQVTQFGKPVTLSCSQTLNHNVMYWYQQKSSQAPKLLFHYYDKDFNNEADTPDNFQSRRPNTSFCFLDIRSPGLGDTAMYLCATSRDRPYSNQPQHFGDGTRLSIL.

The V gene is TRBV11-1, the J gene TRBJ1-2, with 7 bases identical to TRBD1. Germline trimming cut 2 bases from V and 6 bases from J; bases unmatched to any gene: 9. The CDR3 runs 15 residues. CDR1 is SGHAT and CDR2 is FQDESV in the germline V gene (reference sequence). CDR3 DNA: TGTGCCAGCAGCTTACTTACACAGGGGACGGATGGCTACACCTTC. Residues: CASSLLTQGTDGYTF.